This is a list of T cell receptor beta chains from one sample in a study of monozygotic twins with inflammatory bowel disease. Using the 5' RACE reads, TCRdb records one entry per CDR3 protein without DNA. This sample contains a few hundred thousand distinct CDR3 sequences. The sequenced sample was blood. The receptors derive from a human donor with ulcerative colitis or Crohn's disease, or a healthy co-twin of an affected twin (not recorded which). CDR3s include the opening cysteine and the closing phenylalanine or tryptophan.

j_gene,v_gene,CDR3aa
TRBJ1-2,TRBV6-5,CASSYPGQGANGYTF
TRBJ2-7,TRBV5-1,CASSRRPTDLWEQYF
TRBJ2-7,TRBV21-1,CASSKKAHSSAEVEQYF
TRBJ2-3,TRBV12-3/TRBV12-4,CASTTRGYTDTQYF
TRBJ1-2,TRBV11-3,CASSSEGGNRVPTF
TRBJ2-7,TRBV19,CASRPDGGYEQYF
TRBJ2-7,TRBV18,CASSPDGTSGSSYEQYF
TRBJ2-7,TRBV7-9,CASSRTLYEQYF
TRBJ2-1,TRBV12-3/TRBV12-4,CASSFAGGLGNEQFF
TRBJ1-4,TRBV28,CASSFTDREKLFF
TRBJ1-4,TRBV3-1,CASSPNNRGEKLFF
TRBJ2-2,TRBV12-3/TRBV12-4,CASSLGVAGTGELFF
TRBJ1-1,TRBV7-2,CASSLGGPMNTEAFF
TRBJ2-7,TRBV5-1,CASSLDPGLVRYEQYF
TRBJ2-4,TRBV27,CASSLLPGRNIQYF
TRBJ1-2,TRBV12-3/TRBV12-4,CASTISRDNYGYTF
TRBJ1-2,TRBV7-9,CASARGGPTDGYTF
TRBJ2-1,TRBV5-1,CASSLGLGLVYNEQFF
TRBJ2-7,TRBV21-1,CASSKFDEQYF
TRBJ1-6,TRBV18,CASSPNMISYNSPLHF
TRBJ2-3,TRBV6-2/TRBV6-3,CASSTLAERLLSTDTQYF
TRBJ1-6,TRBV7-3,CASSEFNSPLHF
TRBJ1-3,TRBV7-2,CASSSGPSSGNTIYF
TRBJ2-2,TRBV6-2/TRBV6-3,CASSFRAGSTGELFF
TRBJ1-2,TRBV9,CASSHTDGHSNGYTF
TRBJ1-5,TRBV7-8,CASSLVSGFTNQPQHF
TRBJ2-1,TRBV5-1,CASSAWGGGSGSYNEQFF
TRBJ1-5,TRBV7-2,CASSPYSNQPQHF
TRBJ1-1,TRBV10-3,CAISDTPNTEAFF
TRBJ2-7,TRBV6-5,CASSYAGGGYYEQYF
TRBJ1-1,TRBV12-3/TRBV12-4,CASRKRMNTEAFF
TRBJ2-6,TRBV14,CASSQDLRWGTGANVLTF
TRBJ2-1,TRBV15,CATSRGTGTVSYNEQFF
TRBJ1-5,TRBV12-3/TRBV12-4,CASSFRGKYSNQPQHF
TRBJ2-1,TRBV5-1,CASSTEGGNEQFF
TRBJ1-1,TRBV27,CASSQSRTPRYEAFF
TRBJ2-1,TRBV19,CASSSGTDRVRPFF
TRBJ2-1,TRBV4-3,CASSQDPGTGRWNEQFF
TRBJ2-7,TRBV27,CASSLSGGGSFYEQYF
TRBJ2-1,TRBV9,CASSAAFGFSSYNEQFF
TRBJ2-1,TRBV29-1,CSVAGQTGEQFF
TRBJ2-3,TRBV7-3,CASSPSRTSSTDTQYF
TRBJ2-3,TRBV21-1,CASSKALPGHSSTDTQYF
TRBJ2-1,TRBV6-1,CASSRQGPYNEQFF
TRBJ2-7,TRBV5-1,CASSLDTGTVSYEQYF
TRBJ2-1,TRBV30,CAWSVDGGVYNEQFF
TRBJ1-2,TRBV7-8,CASSHAGTGPDGYTF
TRBJ1-6,TRBV5-1,CASSPQGRSSYNSPLHF
TRBJ1-3,TRBV29-1,CSVKTGSGNTIYF
TRBJ1-5,TRBV6-2/TRBV6-3,CASTDSGRYSNQPQHF
TRBJ2-5,TRBV27,CASSLSTQETQYF
TRBJ1-2,TRBV14,CASSQDVTRPYGYTF
TRBJ2-7,TRBV28,CASSLLRFFNSYEQYF